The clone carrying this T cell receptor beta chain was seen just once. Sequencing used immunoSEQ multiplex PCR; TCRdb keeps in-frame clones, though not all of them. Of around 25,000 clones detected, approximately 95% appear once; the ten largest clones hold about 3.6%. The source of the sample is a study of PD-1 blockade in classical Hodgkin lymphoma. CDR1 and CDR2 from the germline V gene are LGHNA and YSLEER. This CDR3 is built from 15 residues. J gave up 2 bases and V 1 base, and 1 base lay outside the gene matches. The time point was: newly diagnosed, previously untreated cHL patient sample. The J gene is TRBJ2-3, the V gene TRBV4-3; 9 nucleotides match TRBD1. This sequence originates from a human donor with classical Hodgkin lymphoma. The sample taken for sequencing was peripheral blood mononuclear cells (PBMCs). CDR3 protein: CASSQGDRDTDTQYF. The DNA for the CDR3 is TGCGCCAGCAGCCAAGGGGACAGGGACACAGATACGCAGTATTTT.